Presented here are 3 T cell receptor beta chains from one specimen sequenced in a study of blood T cell repertoires in COVID-19. The method was immunoSEQ multiplex PCR; TCRdb's version includes in-frame clones alone and lacks a portion of them. The data hold 150,000 or so clones, with 70% to 85% observed a single time. Sequenced input: peripheral blood. These receptors all stem from a woman older than 75 with acute or convalescent COVID-19.

This rearrangement joins TRBV11-2 to TRBJ2-1; TRBD2 is a possible D gene (6 bases). This CDR3 has 15 residues. CDR1 and CDR2 from the germline V gene are SGHAT and FQNNGV. Trimming removed 5 bases from V and 4 bases from J, with 15 bases in between. DNA for the CDR3: TGTGCCAGCAGCATGACCGGGACTCGGTACAATGAGCAGTTCTTC. The encoded protein is CASSMTGTRYNEQFF.

The V gene is TRBV7-9, the J gene TRBJ1-3, with 11 bases fitting TRBD1. The CDR3 is made up of 17 amino acids. Looked up from germline, CDR1 is SEHNR and CDR2 is FQNEAQ (reference sequence). With 5 bases clipped from V and 4 bases from J, the junction kept 10 bases outside the gene matches. As DNA, the CDR3 is TGTGCCAGCAGCAGAGCGGGGACAGGGGGAAAAGGAAACACCATATATTTT. Translation gives CASSRAGTGGKGNTIYF.

This chain uses TRBV7-9 with TRBJ2-1; 10 bases line up with TRBD2. Looked up from germline, CDR1 is SEHNR and CDR2 is FQNEAQ (reference sequence). The CDR3 has 12 amino acids. V dropped 5 bases and J dropped 12; count of bases not matched to a gene: 4. CDR3 loop: CASSPAGGRQFF. CDR3 bases: TGTGCCAGCAGCCCAGCGGGAGGGAGGCAGTTCTTC.